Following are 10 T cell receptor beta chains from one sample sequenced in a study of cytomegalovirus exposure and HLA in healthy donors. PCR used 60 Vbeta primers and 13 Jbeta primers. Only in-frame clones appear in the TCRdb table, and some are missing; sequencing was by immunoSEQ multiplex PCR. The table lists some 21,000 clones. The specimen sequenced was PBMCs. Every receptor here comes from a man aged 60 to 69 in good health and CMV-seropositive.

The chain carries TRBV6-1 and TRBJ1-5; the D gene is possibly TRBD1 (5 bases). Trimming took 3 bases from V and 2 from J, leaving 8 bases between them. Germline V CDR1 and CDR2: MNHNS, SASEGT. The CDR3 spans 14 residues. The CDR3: CASSESGGNQPQHF. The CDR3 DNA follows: TGTGCCAGCAGTGAGTCGGGGGGCAATCAGCCCCAGCATTTT.

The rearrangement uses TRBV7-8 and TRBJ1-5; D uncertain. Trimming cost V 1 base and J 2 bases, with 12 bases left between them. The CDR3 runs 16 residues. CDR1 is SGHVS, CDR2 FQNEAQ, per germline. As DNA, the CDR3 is TGTGCCAGCAGCTTAGGGTCTTCCCGGGGCAATCAGCCCCAGCATTTT. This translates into CASSLGSSRGNQPQHF.

As DNA, the CDR3 is TGTGCCAGCAGTCAGGGGGCTGTACAGCCCCAGCATTTT. This sequence encodes CASSQGAVQPQHF. The rearrangement links TRBV7-9 to TRBJ1-5; 8 nucleotides line up with TRBD1. Germline loops: CDR1 SEHNR, CDR2 FQNEAQ (reference sequence). This CDR3 region has 13 residues. J was trimmed by 7 bases and V by 6 bases; bases with no gene match: 5.

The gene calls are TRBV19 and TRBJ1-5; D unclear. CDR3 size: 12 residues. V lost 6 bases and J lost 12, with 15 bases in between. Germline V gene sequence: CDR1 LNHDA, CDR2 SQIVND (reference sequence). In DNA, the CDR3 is TGTGCCAGTAGCCCCAAAGGAGACGTCCAGCATTTT. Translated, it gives CASSPKGDVQHF.

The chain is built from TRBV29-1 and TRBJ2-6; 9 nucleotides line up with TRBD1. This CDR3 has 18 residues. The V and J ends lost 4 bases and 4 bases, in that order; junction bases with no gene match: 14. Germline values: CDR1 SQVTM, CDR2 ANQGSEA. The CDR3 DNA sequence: TGCAGCGTTGGATTAAGTCCCGGGACAGGGACCGGGGCCAACGTCCTGACTTTC. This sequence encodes CSVGLSPGTGTGANVLTF.

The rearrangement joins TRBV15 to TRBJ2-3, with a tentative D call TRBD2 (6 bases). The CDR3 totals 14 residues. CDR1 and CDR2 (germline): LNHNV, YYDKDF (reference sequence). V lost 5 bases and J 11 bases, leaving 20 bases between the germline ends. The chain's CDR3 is CATSWGLGLRGQYF. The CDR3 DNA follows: TGTGCCACCAGCTGGGGACTTGGCCTTCGGGGGCAGTATTTT.

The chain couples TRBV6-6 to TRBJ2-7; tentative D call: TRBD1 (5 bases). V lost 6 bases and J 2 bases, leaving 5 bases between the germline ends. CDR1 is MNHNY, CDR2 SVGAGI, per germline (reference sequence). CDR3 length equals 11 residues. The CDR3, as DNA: TGTGCCAGCAGGACAGCCTACGAGCAGTACTTC. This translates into CASRTAYEQYF.

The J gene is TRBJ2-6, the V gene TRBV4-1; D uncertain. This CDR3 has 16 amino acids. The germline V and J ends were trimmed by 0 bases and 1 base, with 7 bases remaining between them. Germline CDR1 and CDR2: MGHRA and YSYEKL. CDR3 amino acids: CASSQDGWSGANVLTF. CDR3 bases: TGCGCCAGCAGCCAAGACGGGTGGTCTGGGGCCAACGTCCTGACTTTC.

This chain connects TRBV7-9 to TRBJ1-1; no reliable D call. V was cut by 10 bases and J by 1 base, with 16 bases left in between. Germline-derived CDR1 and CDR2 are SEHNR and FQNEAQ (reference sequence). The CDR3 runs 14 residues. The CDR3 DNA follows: TGTGCCACCCTTTCGGAGGTGGCGAACACTGAAGCTTTCTTT. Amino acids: CATLSEVANTEAFF. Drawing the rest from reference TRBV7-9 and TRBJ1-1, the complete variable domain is DTGVSQNPRHKITKRGQNVTFRCDPISEHNRLYWYRQTLGQGPEFLTYFQNEAQLEKSRLLSDRFSAERPKGSFSTLEIQRTEQGDSAMYLCATLSEVANTEAFFGQGTRLTVV.

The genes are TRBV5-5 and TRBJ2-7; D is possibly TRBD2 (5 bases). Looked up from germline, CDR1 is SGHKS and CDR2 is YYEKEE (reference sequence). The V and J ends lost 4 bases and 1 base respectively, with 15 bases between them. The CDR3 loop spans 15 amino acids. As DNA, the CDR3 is TGTGCCAGCAGCCAGGAGGACCTGAGTTCCTACGAGCAGTACTTC. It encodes CASSQEDLSSYEQYF.